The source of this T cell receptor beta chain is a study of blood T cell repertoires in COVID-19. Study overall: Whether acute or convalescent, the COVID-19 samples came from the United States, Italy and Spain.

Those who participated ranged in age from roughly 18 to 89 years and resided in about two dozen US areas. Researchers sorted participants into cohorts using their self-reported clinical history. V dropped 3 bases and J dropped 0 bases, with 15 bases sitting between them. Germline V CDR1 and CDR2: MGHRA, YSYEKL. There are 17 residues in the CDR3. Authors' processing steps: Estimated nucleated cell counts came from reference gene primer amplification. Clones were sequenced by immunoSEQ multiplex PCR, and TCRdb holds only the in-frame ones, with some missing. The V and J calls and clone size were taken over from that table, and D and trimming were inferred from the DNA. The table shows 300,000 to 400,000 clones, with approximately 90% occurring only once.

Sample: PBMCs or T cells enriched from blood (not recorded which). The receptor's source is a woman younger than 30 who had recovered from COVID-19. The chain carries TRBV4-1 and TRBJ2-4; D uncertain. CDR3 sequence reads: CASSHQTESLAKNIQYF. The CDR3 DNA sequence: TGCGCCAGCAGCCACCAGACGGAGTCCCTAGCCAAAAACATTCAGTACTTC.